This T cell receptor (beta chain) was recovered during a study of blood T cell repertoires in COVID-19. Study-level information: Samples came from the United States, Italy and Spain, spanning acute and convalescent COVID-19. Sources were T cells, B-cell-depleted T cells, or PBMCs; the material itself was cDNA or gDNA.

Losses at the gene ends were 6 bases for V and 6 bases for J; bases not matched to a gene: 6. The CDR3 runs to 14 residues. Germline CDR1 reads MNHEY; CDR2 reads SVGEGT. Assay: immunoSEQ multiplex PCR; the TCRdb copy retains only in-frame clones and omits some. The table records under 150,000 clones, 85% to 90% of them present only once. The V and J genes are TRBV6-2 or TRBV6-3 and TRBJ2-2; TRBD1 matches at 8 bases. The sequence came from a woman aged 45-59 years with acute or convalescent COVID-19. The specimen was peripheral blood. CDR3 residues: CASSQAGGAGELFF. DNA for the CDR3: TGTGCCAGCAGCCAGGCAGGGGGCGCCGGGGAGCTGTTTTTT.